One sample yielded the 18 T cell receptor beta chains listed below, sequenced in a study of shared T cell receptors in the human thymus. The protocol was immunoSEQ multiplex PCR, while the TCRdb copy is restricted to in-frame clones and leaves out a portion. The sample yields over 350,000 clones, approximately 95% seen once. The sample comprised thymocytes. These receptors were taken from a human donor.

V and J are TRBV30 and TRBJ2-3; D possibly corresponds to TRBD1 (5 bases). Germline lookup yields CDR1 GTSNPN and CDR2 SVGIG (reference sequence). V was clipped by 3 bases and J by 2 bases, with 12 bases between them. This CDR3 has 14 residues. The CDR3 sequence: CAWSPTGATDTQYF. CDR3 DNA: TGTGCCTGGAGCCCGACTGGGGCCACAGATACGCAGTATTTT.

The V call is TRBV6-5, the J call TRBJ2-2; D is unclear. The CDR3 sequence is 12 residues long. V was clipped by 7 bases and J by 7 bases, with 10 bases between them. The germline gives CDR1 MNHEY, CDR2 SVGAGI. CDR3 nucleotide sequence: TGTGCCAGCATGGCCAATGGCGGGGAGCTGTTTTTT. Its translation is CASMANGGELFF.

The chain joins TRBV28 to TRBJ1-1; a weak D match, TRBD1 (5 bases). Germline-derived CDR1 and CDR2 are MDHEN and SYDVKM. The CDR3 runs 12 residues. The V and J ends lost 8 bases and 5 bases respectively, with 12 bases between them. In DNA form, the CDR3 reads TGTGCCAGCGGCGGGGCTGGTACTGAAGCTTTCTTT. The encoded protein is CASGGAGTEAFF.

J is TRBJ1-1 and V is TRBV19, with TRBD1 matching 9 bases. Per germline, CDR1 LNHDA and CDR2 SQIVND (reference sequence). The CDR3 extends over 19 amino acids. V trimming: 6 bases; J trimming: 1 base; junction bases outside the gene matches: 18. The CDR3 DNA follows: TGTGCCAGTAGCAAAAAACCCCCCGGACAGGGGTATGAGAACACTGAAGCTTTCTTT. Its protein product is CASSKKPPGQGYENTEAFF. Based on the CDR3 plus reference TRBV19 and TRBJ1-1, the full variable domain is DGGITQSPKYLFRKEGQNVTLSCEQNLNHDAMYWYRQDPGQGLRLIYYSQIVNDFQKGDIAEGYSVSREKKESFPLTVTSAQKNPTAFYLCASSKKPPGQGYENTEAFFGQGTRLTVV.

The chain links TRBV27 to TRBJ1-4; no firm D call. The germline CDR1 and CDR2 sequences are MNHEY and SMNVEV (reference sequence). V gave up 0 bases and J gave up 9 bases, with 14 bases separating them. This CDR3 has 15 amino acids. The CDR3 nucleotides read TGTGCCAGCAGTTTATCGACCCATGTGAGCAAAAAACTGTTTTTT. Residues: CASSLSTHVSKKLFF.

The CDR3 region has the DNA TGCGCCAGCAGCCAAGATGCAGAGGGGAGCGAGCAGTACTTC. Amino acid sequence: CASSQDAEGSEQYF. V and J are TRBV4-3 and TRBJ2-7, with D perhaps TRBD1 or TRBD2 (5 bases each). Germline-derived CDR1 and CDR2 are LGHNA and YSLEER. CDR3 length: 14 amino acids. V lost 0 bases and J 6 bases, leaving 12 bases between the germline ends.

The chain combines TRBV5-8 with TRBJ2-3; 10 bases are a match to TRBD1. Germline V gene sequence: CDR1 SGHTS, CDR2 YDEGEE. V lost 5 bases and J lost 7; bases outside the gene matches: 10. The CDR3 runs to 15 residues. The CDR3 DNA sequence: TGTGCCAGCAGAGAGGGACAGGGGAGGATTCATACGCAGTATTTT. This encodes CASREGQGRIHTQYF. Filled out from reference TRBV5-8 and TRBJ2-3, the complete variable domain reads EAGVTQSPTHLIKTRGQQATLRCSPISGHTSVYWYQQALGLGLQFLLWYDEGEERNRGNFPPRFSGRQFPNYSSELNVNALELEDSALYLCASREGQGRIHTQYFGPGTRLTVL.

V gene TRBV29-1 combines with J gene TRBJ2-1; D gene unclear. This CDR3 comprises 15 residues. CDR1 and CDR2 from the germline V gene are SQVTM and ANQGSEA. Trimming took off 3 bases at V and 9 bases at J, with 21 bases between the two ends. CDR3 protein: CSVDIQDHQMGEQFF. CDR3 DNA: TGCAGCGTTGATATCCAGGACCACCAGATGGGTGAGCAGTTCTTC.

This clone was found once. The chain employs TRBV5-1 and TRBJ2-7; tentatively, D is TRBD1 (5 bases). CDR3 length: 14 amino acids. CDR1 SGHRS and CDR2 YFSETQ come from the germline V gene. Trimming removed 4 bases from V and 0 bases from J, with 11 bases in between. CDR3 in amino acids: CASSRNRISYEQYF. The CDR3 region has the DNA TGCGCCAGCAGCCGAAACAGGATCTCCTACGAGCAGTACTTC.

CDR3: CASSHQPKESGGDGDTQYF. CDR3 coding DNA: TGTGCCAGCAGCCACCAACCTAAGGAAAGCGGGGGTGATGGGGATACGCAGTATTTT. The chain is built from TRBV2 and TRBJ2-3; 8 bases map to TRBD2. The CDR3 totals 19 residues. Germline lookup yields CDR1 SNHLY and CDR2 FYNNEI. The V gene end was trimmed by 6 bases and the J gene end by 6 bases; junction bases not matched to a gene: 23.

V and J are TRBV5-4 and TRBJ1-2; D is undetermined. V was shortened by 2 bases and J by 4 bases, with 15 bases between the two germline ends. Germline V CDR1 and CDR2: SGHNT, YYREEE (reference sequence). The CDR3 is 15 residues long. The CDR3 reads CASSFVQKVPYGYTF. In nucleotides, the CDR3 is TGTGCCAGCAGCTTTGTGCAGAAAGTACCCTATGGCTACACCTTC. Looking up the rest from reference TRBV5-4 and TRBJ1-2 gives the full variable domain: ETGVTQSPTHLIKTRGQQVTLRCSSQSGHNTVSWYQQALGQGPQFIFQYYREEENGRGNFPPRFSGLQFPNYSSELNVNALELDDSALYLCASSFVQKVPYGYTFGSGTRLTVV.

The chain is built from TRBV28 and TRBJ1-5, with 7 nucleotides matching TRBD1. Losses at the gene ends were 2 bases for V and 0 bases for J; bases not matched to a gene: 7. The CDR3 sequence is 17 residues long. Germline lookup yields CDR1 MDHEN and CDR2 SYDVKM. Here the CDR3 reads CASSLAGTAYSNQPQHF. CDR3 DNA: TGTGCCAGCAGTTTAGCGGGGACAGCGTATAGCAATCAGCCCCAGCATTTT.

This clone was seen a few times. V gene TRBV4-1 combines with J gene TRBJ1-1, with D uncertain. V lost 4 bases to trimming and J lost 6 bases, with 27 bases between them. Germline CDR1 and CDR2: MGHRA and YSYEKL. This CDR3 spans 18 amino acids. CDR3 bases: TGCGCCAGCAGCCCACGAGGGAGGGCCACCGACGTAAGGGCTGAAGCTTTCTTT. Translated: CASSPRGRATDVRAEAFF.

This sequence joins TRBV27 and TRBJ2-7, with D perhaps matching TRBD2 (6 bases). The CDR3 runs 15 residues. Germline V gene lookup returns CDR1 MNHEY and CDR2 SMNVEV (reference sequence). Trimming cost V 6 bases and J 0 bases, with 15 bases left between them. The CDR3 region is CASSKTEGLSYEQYF. CDR3 bases: TGTGCCAGCAGCAAAACGGAGGGACTCTCCTACGAGCAGTACTTC.

This chain connects TRBV10-3 to TRBJ2-7; D remains unclear. The CDR3 is 14 residues long. Deletions cut 3 bases from V and 0 bases from J, with 9 bases between. Germline V CDR1 and CDR2: ENHRY, SYGVKD. The CDR3 bases are TGTGCCATCAGTGAAACGCGACTCTCCTACGAGCAGTACTTC. It yields the protein CAISETRLSYEQYF.

This chain connects TRBV28 to TRBJ2-1, with 7 bases identical to TRBD2. V shed 5 bases and J 6 bases; nucleotides not matched to a gene: 19. The CDR3 runs to 18 residues. The V gene's germline CDR1 is MDHEN and CDR2 SYDVKM. The DNA of the CDR3 is TGTGCCAGCAGTCCTACGCCCTGGAGGGAGGGCCAGGGCAATGAGCAGTTCTTC. Protein: CASSPTPWREGQGNEQFF.

For the CDR3, the DNA is TGTGCCAGTAGCTCGCACACAAGCAGCACTGAAGCTTTCTTT. Translation gives CASSSHTSSTEAFF. This sequence joins TRBV19 and TRBJ1-1; the D is unclear. Germline V gene lookup returns CDR1 LNHDA and CDR2 SQIVND (reference sequence). Trimming shortened V by 6 bases and J by 4 bases, and 15 bases separated the two germline ends. CDR3 size: 14 residues. Full variable domain (missing parts from reference TRBV19 and TRBJ1-1): DGGITQSPKYLFRKEGQNVTLSCEQNLNHDAMYWYRQDPGQGLRLIYYSQIVNDFQKGDIAEGYSVSREKKESFPLTVTSAQKNPTAFYLCASSSHTSSTEAFFGQGTRLTVV.

This clone has only one observation. The rearrangement joins TRBV7-9 to TRBJ1-1; 9 nucleotides agree with TRBD1. This CDR3 region has 14 residues. Germline values: CDR1 SEHNR, CDR2 FQNEAQ (reference sequence). J was trimmed by 1 base and V by 6 bases; bases with no gene match: 3. The CDR3 region is CASRPGQGNTEAFF. CDR3 in DNA: TGTGCCAGCAGGCCGGGACAGGGGAACACTGAAGCTTTCTTT.